This T cell receptor (beta chain) was documented in a study of blood T cell repertoires in COVID-19. Deletions cut 4 bases from V and 1 base from J, with 16 bases between. The CDR3 is made up of 16 amino acids. The germline CDR1 and CDR2 sequences are KGHSH and LQKENI. Clinical history reported by participants formed the basis on which cohorts were assigned. The assay was immunoSEQ multiplex PCR, and TCRdb's table has in-frame clones only and misses some. The sample records 180,000 or so clones, around 88% being singletons. The chain combines TRBV18 with TRBJ1-1; unclear D gene. The source of this sequence is a woman between 50 and 59 years old in a cohort exposed to, infected with or recovered from COVID-19 (not recorded which). The sample taken for sequencing was PBMCs or T cells enriched from blood (not recorded which). CDR3 DNA: TGTGCCAGCTCACTCGGGGTCGTCAGAGAGAACACTGAAGCTTTCTTT. Protein: CASSLGVVRENTEAFF.